The 7 T cell receptor beta chains listed next were all sequenced from one sample in a study of T cells expressing NK-cell markers. TCRdb re-called the 5' RACE reads; every CDR3 protein appears as one record, without DNA. The sample is made up of 140,000 to 150,000 distinct CDR3 sequences, and the top ten hold roughly 12% of it. The source material was blood T cells: a sorted CD56 or NKG2C T cell subset, CD4+ or CD8+ T cells, or bulk PBMC T cells (not recorded which). The origin of the receptors is a young man in good health.

The chain has TRBV6-5 and TRBJ1-6. Germline CDR1 MNHEY, CDR2 SVGAGI. CDR3 length equals 14 residues. This CDR3 reads CASSTQVWNSPLHF.

The chain combines TRBV4-1 with TRBJ2-1; TCRdb picks TRBD2, but there is no DNA to check that call. Looked up from germline, CDR1 is MGHRA and CDR2 is YSYEKL. The CDR3 has 16 residues. Here the CDR3 reads CASSRESGSGDNEQFF.

The V call is TRBV3-1, the J call TRBJ2-7; TCRdb picks TRBD2, but there is no DNA to check that call. Germline lookup yields CDR1 LGHDT and CDR2 YNNKEL (reference sequence). CDR3 length: 16 amino acids. CDR3 protein: CASSLQLAGSSYEQYF.

This chain joins TRBV6-5 and TRBJ2-1; without DNA, the TCRdb call of TRBD2 cannot be checked. The CDR3 spans 16 residues. The germline V gene has CDR1 MNHEY and CDR2 SVGAGI. CDR3 loop: CASSRDVRGTNNEQFF.

The gene calls are TRBV7-9 and TRBJ2-3; TCRdb picks TRBD1, but there is no DNA to check that call. Germline V gives CDR1 SEHNR, CDR2 FQNEAQ (reference sequence). This CDR3 comprises 16 residues. The chain's CDR3 is CASSFPGQGFPDTQYF.

The chain employs TRBV20-1 and TRBJ2-1; lacking DNA, the TRBD1 call made by TCRdb goes unchecked. The CDR3 covers 19 residues. Germline V lookup: CDR1 DFQATT, CDR2 SNEGSKA (reference sequence). The CDR3 spells CSADAQLKEAPGIYNEQFF.

CDR3 protein: CASSHRDSLFTDTQYF. This chain joins TRBV11-1 and TRBJ2-3; TCRdb designates TRBD1, a call that cannot be tested without DNA. This CDR3 comprises 16 residues. Looked up from germline, CDR1 is SGHAT and CDR2 is FQDESV (reference sequence).